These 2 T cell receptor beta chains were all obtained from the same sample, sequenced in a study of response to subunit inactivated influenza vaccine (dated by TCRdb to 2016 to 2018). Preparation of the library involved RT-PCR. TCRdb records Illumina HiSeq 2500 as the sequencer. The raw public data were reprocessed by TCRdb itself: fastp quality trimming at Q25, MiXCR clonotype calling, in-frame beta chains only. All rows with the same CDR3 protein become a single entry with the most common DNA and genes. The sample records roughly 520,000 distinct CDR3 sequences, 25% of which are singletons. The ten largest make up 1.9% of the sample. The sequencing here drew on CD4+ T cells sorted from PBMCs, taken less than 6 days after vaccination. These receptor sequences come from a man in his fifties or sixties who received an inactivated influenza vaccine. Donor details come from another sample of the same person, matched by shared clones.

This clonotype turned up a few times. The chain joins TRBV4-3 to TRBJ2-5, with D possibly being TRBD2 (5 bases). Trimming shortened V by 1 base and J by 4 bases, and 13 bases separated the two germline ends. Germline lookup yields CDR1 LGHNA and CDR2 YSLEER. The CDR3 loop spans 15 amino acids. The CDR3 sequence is CASSQGTPQTETQYF. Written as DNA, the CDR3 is TGCGCCAGCAGCCAAGGGACTCCTCAGACAGAGACCCAGTACTTC.

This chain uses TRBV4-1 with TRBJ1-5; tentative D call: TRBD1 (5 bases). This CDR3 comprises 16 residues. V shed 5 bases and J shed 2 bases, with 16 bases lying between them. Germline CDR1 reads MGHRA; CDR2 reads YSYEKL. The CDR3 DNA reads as TGCGCCAGCAGCTTTACGATGGTCAGGGGCAATCAGCCCCAGCATTTT. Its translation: CASSFTMVRGNQPQHF.